These T cell receptor beta chains were read from a single sample in a study of cytotoxic CD8 clonotypes in ibrutinib-treated CLL. This table comes from immunoSEQ multiplex PCR, and its TCRdb copy is limited to in-frame clones, with some not included. The sample comprises some 200,000 clones, 70% to 75% of which are singletons, and roughly 6.4% rests with the top ten. Specimen: PBMCs, collected after 12 months of ibrutinib treatment. These receptors were obtained from a human donor with chronic lymphocytic leukemia. Each CDR3 is given with its conserved first and last residue. A D gene is named only where the DNA matches it firmly. Clone size is shown for a subset of rows, as once, few, many or a class of expanded clone.

V	D	J	size	CDR3	DNA
TRBV9	.	TRBJ2-3	.	CASSVTGRDTQYF	TGTGCCAGCAGCGTAACAGGGCGGGATACGCAGTATTTT
TRBV7-2	.	TRBJ2-5	.	CASSNTGWGETQYF	TGTGCCAGCTCTAACACGGGGTGGGGCGAGACCCAGTACTTC
TRBV15	.	TRBJ2-7	.	CATSRGDGNGEQYF	TGTGCCACCAGCAGAGGGGACGGAAATGGTGAGCAGTACTTC
TRBV5-6	TRBD1	TRBJ1-5	few	CASSLGQNYRGQPQHF	TGTGCCAGCAGCCTGGGACAGAACTATCGAGGGCAGCCCCAGCATTTT
TRBV5-4	.	TRBJ1-2	.	CASSFSTLMGNYGYTF	TGTGCCAGCAGCTTCTCGACCTTAATGGGTAACTATGGCTACACCTTC
TRBV6-7	.	TRBJ1-1	once	CASSSFNLF	TGTGCCAGCAGTTCCTTTAATCTGTTT
TRBV7-2	TRBD2	TRBJ2-7	.	CASSLEPSGRYEQYF	TGTGCCAGCAGCCTGGAACCTAGCGGGAGATACGAGCAGTACTTC
TRBV5-6	.	TRBJ2-3	.	CASSSRGRSTDTQYF	TGTGCCAGCAGCTCCAGGGGACGAAGCACAGATACGCAGTATTTT
TRBV7-2	.	TRBJ2-7	.	CASSSYQGEQYF	TGTGCCAGCAGCTCCTACCAAGGCGAGCAGTACTTC
TRBV28	.	TRBJ1-2	few	CASSLSTGIYGYTF	TGTGCCAGCAGTCTATCCACAGGAATTTATGGCTACACCTTC
TRBV28	.	TRBJ2-7	.	CASSVRGEQYF	TGTGCCAGCTCCGTCCGTGGCGAGCAGTACTTC
TRBV6-5	.	TRBJ1-3	.	CASSYSSRRAGNTIYF	TGTGCCAGCAGTTACTCGTCTCGGAGGGCTGGAAACACCATATATTTT
TRBV9	.	TRBJ1-1	.	CASKGGRGTEAFF	TGTGCCAGCAAAGGGGGAAGGGGCACTGAAGCTTTCTTT
TRBV4-3	TRBD1	TRBJ1-3	few	CASSQEGIGTAIYF	TGCGCCAGCAGCCAAGAGGGAATCGGGACAGCCATATATTTT
TRBV4-2	.	TRBJ2-2	few	CASSSQTGELFF	TGTGCCAGCAGCTCCCAGACCGGGGAGCTGTTTTTT
TRBV4-3	TRBD2	TRBJ2-1	.	CASSQDPSGRTYNEQFF	TGCGCCAGCAGCCAAGACCCTAGCGGGAGGACCTACAATGAGCAGTTCTTC
TRBV5-6	TRBD1	TRBJ1-1	.	CASSLFRQGPMNTEAFF	TGTGCCAGCAGCTTGTTCAGACAGGGGCCCATGAACACTGAAGCTTTCTTT
TRBV11-1	TRBD1	TRBJ2-7	.	CASSRGQGSSYEQYF	TGTGCCAGCAGCAGGGGACAGGGTAGCTCCTACGAGCAGTACTTC
TRBV23-1	TRBD1	TRBJ1-1	.	CASSQSSRDRAMNTEAFF	TGCGCCAGCAGTCAATCGAGCCGGGACAGGGCCATGAACACTGAAGCTTTCTTT
TRBV2	TRBD1	TRBJ1-5	.	CASRFGQGGGQPQHF	TGTGCCAGCAGATTCGGACAGGGCGGCGGTCAGCCCCAGCATTTT
TRBV15	.	TRBJ1-1	.	CATRGGLGNTEAFF	TGTGCCACCAGGGGGGGGCTGGGGAACACTGAAGCTTTCTTT
TRBV27	.	TRBJ1-1	few	CASTRSGLGGTEAFF	TGTGCCAGCACCCGAAGCGGATTAGGAGGCACTGAAGCTTTCTTT
TRBV5-4	TRBD2	TRBJ2-2	.	CASSLPSGGTGELFF	TGTGCCAGCAGCTTGCCTAGCGGGGGGACCGGGGAGCTGTTTTTT
TRBV14	TRBD2	TRBJ2-7	many	CASSVTSGYFYEQYF	TGTGCCAGCAGCGTCACTAGCGGCTATTTCTACGAGCAGTACTTC
TRBV30	.	TRBJ1-5	.	CAWSAARGGPQHF	TGTGCCTGGAGTGCGGCAAGAGGGGGACCTCAGCATTTT
TRBV9	.	TRBJ2-3	.	CASSPGPTFAGIVPDTQYF	TGTGCCAGCAGCCCAGGCCCCACGTTTGCGGGGATTGTCCCAGATACGCAGTATTTT
TRBV27	.	TRBJ1-5	.	CASTPRGSSNQPQHF	TGTGCCAGCACCCCGAGGGGTTCGAGCAATCAGCCCCAGCATTTT
TRBV18	.	TRBJ2-1	few	CASSPQATSYNEQFF	TGTGCCAGCTCACCACAAGCTACGTCCTACAATGAGCAGTTCTTC
TRBV19	TRBD1	TRBJ2-7	few	CASGDRGYEQYF	TGTGCCAGTGGCGACAGGGGCTACGAGCAGTACTTC
TRBV28	.	TRBJ1-1	.	CASSLEGTEAFF	TGTGCCAGCAGTTTGGAGGGCACTGAAGCTTTCTTT
TRBV11-2	TRBD1	TRBJ1-2	.	CASSTGVGYTF	TGTGCCAGCAGCACAGGGGTTGGCTACACCTTC
TRBV7-8	.	TRBJ1-5	.	CASSQRRDGQPQHF	TGTGCCAGCAGCCAAAGGAGGGACGGGCAGCCCCAGCATTTT
TRBV28	.	TRBJ1-2	few	CASTLRGDIYGYTF	TGTGCCAGCACCCTCCGAGGAGACATCTATGGCTACACCTTC
TRBV27	.	TRBJ1-2	once	CASSLGVYYGYTF	TGTGCCAGCAGTTTAGGAGTTTACTATGGCTACACCTTC
TRBV5-8	TRBD1	TRBJ1-2	.	CASSLTGTGAGYTF	TGTGCCAGCAGCTTGACCGGGACAGGGGCTGGCTACACCTTC
TRBV5-1	.	TRBJ1-1	.	CASSLTNTEAFF	TGCGCCAGCAGCTTGACTAACACTGAAGCTTTCTTT
TRBV27	TRBD2	TRBJ2-3	.	CASSIRTSGPGTDTQYF	TGTGCCAGCAGTATACGGACTAGCGGCCCCGGCACAGATACGCAGTATTTT
TRBV7-8	TRBD2	TRBJ2-2	few	CASSLTTGLASTGELFF	TGTGCCAGCAGCTTAACCACGGGACTAGCGAGCACCGGGGAGCTGTTTTTT
TRBV19	TRBD2	TRBJ2-7	.	CASRPIGRGNEQYF	TGTGCCAGTAGGCCTATAGGGAGGGGCAACGAGCAGTACTTC
TRBV28	.	TRBJ2-2	.	CASSLWGGGTGELFF	TGTGCCAGCAGTTTATGGGGCGGCGGCACCGGGGAGCTGTTTTTT
TRBV7-6	.	TRBJ2-7	few	CASSDTGGVQYF	TGTGCCAGCAGCGACACGGGGGGCGTGCAGTACTTC
TRBV6-5	.	TRBJ2-2	.	CASSPYSSGELFF	TGTGCCAGCAGCCCTTACAGTTCCGGGGAGCTGTTTTTT
TRBV6-5	.	TRBJ2-2	.	CASSPPPKRELFF	TGTGCCAGCAGTCCTCCCCCAAAGAGGGAGCTGTTTTTT
TRBV7-2	TRBD2	TRBJ2-2	.	CASIPGGGTTGELFF	TGTGCCAGCATCCCCGGGGGGGGAACCACCGGGGAGCTGTTTTTT
TRBV7-2	TRBD2	TRBJ2-1	.	CASSLTSGTSSYDEQFF	TGTGCCAGCAGCCTTACCTCCGGGACTAGCAGCTACGATGAGCAGTTCTTC
TRBV5-6	.	TRBJ2-3	.	CASSLESGDTQYF	TGTGCCAGCAGCTTGGAGTCTGGGGATACGCAGTATTTT
TRBV14	TRBD1	TRBJ2-7	few	CASSQLTGGRSYEQYF	TGTGCCAGCAGCCAGTTGACAGGGGGGAGGTCCTACGAGCAGTACTTC
TRBV5-1	TRBD2	TRBJ2-1	.	CASSPGLAGPSSYNEQFF	TGCGCCAGCAGCCCAGGACTAGCGGGACCGAGCTCCTACAATGAGCAGTTCTTC
TRBV29-1	.	TRBJ1-4	.	CSVYRVISEKLFF	TGCAGCGTTTACAGGGTGATTTCTGAAAAACTGTTTTTT
TRBV18	.	TRBJ2-1	.	CASSSLFETNPNEQFF	TGTGCCAGCTCATCCTTATTCGAGACAAACCCCAATGAGCAGTTCTTC
TRBV30	TRBD1	TRBJ2-2	.	CAWNPDRGLNTGELFF	TGTGCCTGGAACCCCGACAGGGGGTTGAACACCGGGGAGCTGTTTTTT
TRBV19	.	TRBJ2-1	.	CASSRQGKSGEQFF	TGTGCCAGTAGTCGGCAGGGAAAGTCGGGTGAGCAGTTCTTC
TRBV5-1	.	TRBJ2-7	.	CASSADSFYEQYF	TGCGCCAGCAGCGCGGACTCCTTTTACGAGCAGTACTTC